Presented here are 25 T cell receptor beta chains from one specimen sequenced in a study of control samples from healthy donors and cancer patients. Some clones are missing from TCRdb's copy, which holds only in-frame ones; the method was immunoSEQ multiplex PCR. The data hold under 150,000 clones, with 88% observed a single time. The sample was blood. Receptors were obtained from a woman in her 70s in good health.

The V call is TRBV5-1, the J call TRBJ2-1; 11 bases align to TRBD2. The germline gives CDR1 SGHRS, CDR2 YFSETQ. V dropped 4 bases and J dropped 2; count of bases not matched to a gene: 5. CDR3 size: 16 residues. CDR3 nucleotides: TGCGCCAGCAGCCCCTTAGCGGGGGGGCCCTACAATGAGCAGTTCTTC. This codes for CASSPLAGGPYNEQFF.

V gene TRBV7-2 combines with J gene TRBJ2-1, with TRBD2 matching over 12 bases. Germline V CDR1 and CDR2: SGHTA, FQGNSA. J gave up 9 bases and V 6 bases, and 6 bases lay outside the gene matches. The CDR3 contains 14 residues. CDR3 region: CASSLAGGRGEQFF. For the CDR3, the DNA is TGTGCCAGCAGTCTAGCGGGGGGGCGTGGTGAGCAGTTCTTC.

This rearrangement joins TRBV4-1 to TRBJ2-1; D ambiguous. Germline loops: CDR1 MGHRA, CDR2 YSYEKL. V lost 4 bases and J 3 bases, leaving 13 bases between the germline ends. The CDR3 sequence is 15 residues long. Here the CDR3 DNA reads TGCGCCAGCAGCCCCATAAGACCGATCTACAATGAGCAGTTCTTC. It codes for CASSPIRPIYNEQFF.

V gene TRBV2 combines with J gene TRBJ1-5; D unresolved. This CDR3 region has 16 residues. Trimming stripped 5 bases from V and 4 bases from J, with 18 bases between. In germline, CDR1 is SNHLY, CDR2 FYNNEI. CDR3 loop: CASSIITGRGNQPQHF. CDR3 nucleotides: TGTGCCAGCAGTATAATCACGGGGAGAGGGAATCAGCCCCAGCATTTT.

This clone was seen only once. V usage is TRBV6-5 and J usage is TRBJ1-2; D unresolved. Germline loops: CDR1 MNHEY, CDR2 SVGAGI. The V end was cut by 5 bases, the J end by 4 bases, with 11 bases between. The CDR3 extends over 13 amino acids. The CDR3 region is CASSRNSAYGYTF. In DNA form, the CDR3 reads TGTGCCAGCAGTAGGAACAGTGCCTATGGCTACACCTTC.

The chain employs TRBV5-5 and TRBJ1-3; D unclear. V lost 0 bases, J lost 3 bases, and 7 bases lay in between. Germline lookup yields CDR1 SGHKS and CDR2 YYEKEE (reference sequence). The CDR3 is made up of 14 amino acids. The CDR3 sequence: CASSLGEVGNTIYF. CDR3 nucleotide sequence: TGTGCCAGCAGCTTGGGGGAAGTTGGAAACACCATATATTTT.

This chain joins TRBV5-4 and TRBJ1-1; D gene ambiguous. CDR1 SGHNT and CDR2 YYREEE come from the germline V gene (reference sequence). The CDR3 loop spans 15 amino acids. V lost 4 bases and J 7 bases, leaving 20 bases between the germline ends. The CDR3 loop reads CASSRVSVGSSEAFF. CDR3 in DNA: TGTGCCAGCAGCCGCGTGTCGGTAGGGAGTAGTGAAGCTTTCTTT.

V and J are TRBV9 and TRBJ2-3; 13 nucleotides agree with TRBD2. The CDR3 is 17 amino acids. V gave up 4 bases and J gave up 6 bases; unmatched junction bases: 11. In germline, CDR1 is SGDLS, CDR2 YYNGEE. Here the CDR3 DNA reads TGTGCCAGCAGCCCAAGACTAGCGGGGGGACCGGAGGATACGCAGTATTTT. It translates to CASSPRLAGGPEDTQYF.

The genes are TRBV4-1 and TRBJ1-2; 7 nucleotides agree with TRBD1. CDR3 length: 13 residues. CDR1 and CDR2 (germline): MGHRA, YSYEKL. Germline trimming cut 3 bases from V and 4 bases from J; bases unmatched to any gene: 2. The CDR3 nucleotides read TGCGCCAGCAGCCAGGGGGACAGCTATGGCTACACCTTC. Translation: CASSQGDSYGYTF.

This clone was seen more than once but under ten times. The CDR3, as DNA: TGTGCCAGCAGTTACGAGCAGGGAAGTGCTTCACCCCTCCACTTT. It specifies CASSYEQGSASPLHF. The chain has TRBV6-2 or TRBV6-3 and TRBJ1-6; a weak D match, TRBD1 (5 bases). Germline V CDR1 and CDR2: MNHEY, SVGEGT. V lost 2 bases and J 9 bases, leaving 14 bases between the germline ends. This CDR3 has 15 amino acids.

The chain carries TRBV27 and TRBJ1-1; no clear D gene. The V end was cut by 2 bases, the J end by 1 base, with 8 bases between. CDR1 MNHEY and CDR2 SMNVEV come from the germline V gene (reference sequence). The CDR3 covers 14 residues. CDR3 in amino acids: CASSLIWGNTEAFF. The CDR3 nucleotides are TGTGCCAGCAGTTTAATCTGGGGGAACACTGAAGCTTTCTTT.

This clone has only a few counts. The same CDR3 also results from other DNA sequences found in this sample. The rearrangement joins TRBV10-3 to TRBJ2-2, with 10 positions matching TRBD1. This CDR3 comprises 15 residues. V dropped 3 bases and J dropped 5; count of bases not matched to a gene: 3. Germline V lookup: CDR1 ENHRY, CDR2 SYGVKD. This CDR3 reads CAISDRDRGTGELFF. The CDR3 nucleotides read TGTGCCATCAGTGACCGGGACAGGGGAACCGGGGAGCTGTTTTTT.

The rearrangement links TRBV7-2 to TRBJ2-1; 11 bases fit TRBD1. Germline assignment: CDR1 SGHTA and CDR2 FQGNSA. With V trimmed by 1 base and J by 9 bases, 11 bases remained unmatched. The CDR3 is made up of 17 amino acids. The CDR3, as DNA: TGTGCCAGCAGCTTAGTAGGGGGACAGGGGGTTGGAGGTGAGCAGTTCTTC. Encoded protein: CASSLVGGQGVGGEQFF.

Only one count was recorded for this clone. The V call is TRBV18, the J call TRBJ2-2, with D perhaps TRBD1 or TRBD2 (5 bases each). With 3 bases removed from V and 2 bases from J, the gap between germline ends came to 10 bases. The CDR3 spans 15 residues. Germline lookup yields CDR1 KGHSH and CDR2 LQKENI. The DNA for the CDR3 is TGTGCCAGCTCACCGAGGGACGGCAACACCGGGGAGCTGTTTTTT. It translates to CASSPRDGNTGELFF. The variable domain in full, with the rest retrieved from reference TRBV18 and TRBJ2-2, is NAGVMQNPRHLVRRRGQEARLRCSPMKGHSHVYWYRQLPEEGLKFMVYLQKENIIDESGMPKERFSAEFPKEGPSILRIQQVVRGDSAAYFCASSPRDGNTGELFFGEGSRLTVL.

The chain employs TRBV9 and TRBJ1-6; a possible D gene is TRBD1 (5 bases). V lost 4 bases to trimming and J lost 7 bases, with 18 bases between them. Germline lookup yields CDR1 SGDLS and CDR2 YYNGEE. The CDR3 spans 16 residues. The DNA of the CDR3 is TGTGCCAGCAGCCAATCCAGGGACGAAGAAAATTCACCCCTCCACTTT. Amino acid sequence: CASSQSRDEENSPLHF.

The V gene is TRBV10-1, the J gene TRBJ2-5, with 11 bases identical to TRBD2. The CDR3 length is 15 residues. The germline V gene encodes CDR1 WNHNN and CDR2 SYGVQD (reference sequence). After removal of 6 bases from V and 1 base from J, the junction contained 4 bases not matched to a gene. The CDR3 protein is CASSLGLAGQETQYF. Written as DNA, the CDR3 is TGCGCCAGCAGCCTTGGACTAGCGGGCCAAGAGACCCAGTACTTC.

The chain has TRBV14 and TRBJ2-1, with a possible D match to TRBD2 (5 bases). The CDR3 totals 17 residues. V lost 1 base, J lost 3 bases, and 16 bases lay in between. Germline loops: CDR1 SGHDN, CDR2 FVKESK. The CDR3 spells CASSQVGPPGLYNEQFF. The CDR3 DNA sequence: TGTGCCAGCAGCCAAGTAGGTCCGCCAGGACTCTACAATGAGCAGTTCTTC.

The rearrangement joins TRBV2 to TRBJ2-5; D call uncertain. Germline CDR1 is SNHLY and CDR2 is FYNNEI. Trimming took 3 bases from V and 1 from J, leaving 12 bases between them. The CDR3 consists of 15 residues. CDR3 DNA: TGTGCCAGCAGTGAGCTAGAAGAGATCCAAGAGACCCAGTACTTC. It yields the protein CASSELEEIQETQYF.

This clone was detected once. V gene TRBV29-1 combines with J gene TRBJ1-6; a possible D gene is TRBD1 (6 bases). CDR1 SQVTM and CDR2 ANQGSEA come from the germline V gene. The V end was cut by 6 bases, the J end by 10 bases, with 16 bases between. The CDR3 loop spans 13 amino acids. The CDR3 region has the DNA TGCAGCGTCCAGGACAGCGGGAGCTCACCCCTCCACTTT. It translates to CSVQDSGSSPLHF.

DNA of the CDR3: TGTGCCAGCAGTGGGATACCCGGGCAGCCCCAGCATTTT. This encodes CASSGIPGQPQHF. This chain uses TRBV2 with TRBJ1-5, with no clear D. The CDR3 has 13 amino acids. The germline V and J ends were trimmed by 4 bases and 7 bases, with 11 bases remaining between them. Germline V gene data show CDR1 as SNHLY and CDR2 as FYNNEI.

The V and J genes are TRBV4-2 and TRBJ2-3; D perhaps matches TRBD2 (6 bases). V shed 6 bases and J shed 4 bases, with 11 bases lying between them. Germline loops: CDR1 LGHNA, CDR2 YNFKEQ. The CDR3 runs to 13 residues. CDR3: CASSNPGADTQYF. CDR3 coding DNA: TGTGCCAGCAGTAATCCGGGGGCAGATACGCAGTATTTT.

The chain has TRBV3-1 (or the pseudogene TRBV3-2) and TRBJ2-3; TRBD2 matches at 13 bases. V lost 6 bases, J lost 0 bases, and 6 bases stayed unmatched. Germline V gene sequence: CDR1 LGHDT, CDR2 YNNKEL (reference sequence). This CDR3 region has 17 residues. The CDR3 DNA reads TGTGCCAGCAGTATAGGACTAGCGGGGGTTAGCACAGATACGCAGTATTTT. Its protein is CASSIGLAGVSTDTQYF.

This rearrangement joins TRBV7-8 to TRBJ1-1; TRBD1 is a possible D gene (5 bases). The V and J ends lost 3 bases and 4 bases respectively, with 18 bases between them. CDR3 length: 16 residues. From germline, CDR1 is SGHVS and CDR2 FQNEAQ. The CDR3 spells CASSLGGSGGFTEAFF. In nucleotides, the CDR3 is TGTGCCAGCAGCTTGGGAGGGTCGGGGGGATTCACTGAAGCTTTCTTT.

In this sample, this clone turned up once. The V and J genes are TRBV11-2 and TRBJ1-5; TRBD1 aligns across 8 bases. Germline CDR1 is SGHAT and CDR2 is FQNNGV. V trimming: 3 bases; J trimming: 10 bases; junction bases outside the gene matches: 5. This CDR3 comprises 13 residues. CDR3 sequence: CASSFGQGSPQHF. The CDR3 bases are TGTGCCAGCAGCTTTGGACAGGGTAGCCCCCAGCATTTT.

The chain combines TRBV12-3 or TRBV12-4 with TRBJ1-2; D possibly corresponds to TRBD1 (5 bases). This CDR3 has 13 amino acids. V lost 2 bases and J 7 bases, leaving 11 bases between the germline ends. The CDR3 region is CASSLSSGGGYTF. The CDR3, as DNA: TGTGCCAGCAGTTTAAGTTCGGGGGGTGGCTACACCTTC.